This entry describes one T cell receptor beta chain. The data were taken from a study of blood T cells in healthy people across ages. The wider study: About one barcoded beta molecule per two T cells was captured by template switching.

Per sample, a minimum of 6.5 million PBMCs were isolated. A second PCR of roughly 7 to 11 cycles used a sample-barcoded 5' primer and a J-beta primer mix. With 12 random nucleotides, a template-switch adaptor tagged each individual cDNA molecule. TCRdb reanalysed the 5' RACE reads using MiXCR and keeps one entry per CDR3 protein. This table has fewer than 2,000,000 distinct CDR3 sequences, about two fifths appearing once. The CDR3 has 15 residues. Trimming removed 5 bases from V and 2 bases from J; junction bases left unmatched: 6. The J gene is TRBJ2-3, the V gene TRBV12-3 or TRBV12-4, with TRBD1 matching over 8 bases. The origin of this receptor is a human donor in good health. Sequenced input: blood. The CDR3 reads CASSKTGAVTDTQYF. The DNA for the CDR3 is TGTGCCAGCAGTAAGACAGGGGCCGTCACAGATACGCAGTATTTT.